This T cell receptor beta chain was observed in a study of CD8+ T cells in alopecia areata. Study-level results: Sequencing of scalp samples also includes resident alphabeta T cells from normal skin.

A remark on this clone: What it binds is unknown.

CDR3 size: 14 residues. V lost 1 base to trimming and J lost 7 bases, with 13 bases between them. Germline V lookup: CDR1 SNHLY, CDR2 FYNNEI. Extraction and reverse transcription of RNA yielded cDNA as the sequencing template. Produced via immunoSEQ multiplex PCR; TCRdb's table is partial and in-frame only. The sample has about 100,000 clones; 45% to 70% are singletons. Source material: CD8+ T cells sorted from blood. The sequence was collected from a human donor in good health. This rearrangement joins TRBV2 to TRBJ1-2, with D hard to call. CDR3 in amino acids: CASSEVLTIGGYTF. DNA for the CDR3: TGTGCCAGCAGTGAAGTTTTAACTATCGGTGGCTACACCTTC. The complete variable domain, with remaining parts taken from reference TRBV2 and TRBJ1-2, reads EPEVTQTPSHQVTQMGQEVILRCVPISNHLYFYWYRQILGQKVEFLVSFYNNEISEKSEIFDDQFSVERPDGSNFTLKIRSTKLEDSAMYFCASSEVLTIGGYTFGSGTRLTVV.